This T cell receptor beta chain was retrieved from a study of shared clonotypes between healthy human individuals. V dropped 7 bases and J dropped 10; count of bases not matched to a gene: 2. Germline V lookup: CDR1 SGHNT, CDR2 YYREEE (reference sequence). There are 11 residues in the CDR3. This clone occurred a few times. The assay was immunoSEQ multiplex PCR, and TCRdb's table has in-frame clones only and misses some. This sample has more than 2,000,000 clones, with about 92% found just once. The V call is TRBV5-4, the J call TRBJ2-1; TRBD2 agrees at 10 bases. The source is a man between 18 and 29 years old in good health. The sample consisted of naive CD4+ T cells sorted from blood. Subset indicated: CD45RA+ positively selected. The CDR3 DNA sequence: TGTGCCAGCGTAGCGGGAGGAGAGCAGTTCTTC. As protein: CASVAGGEQFF.